These 3 T cell receptor beta chains share one sample of origin, sequenced in a study of T cell responses to AZD1222 COVID-19 vaccine. Measured with immunoSEQ multiplex PCR; TCRdb has only the in-frame clones, and not every one. The sample holds 100,000 to 150,000 clones; around 84% are singletons and the top ten take around 12%. The specimen was peripheral blood, collected on day 0 of AZD1222 vaccination. The origin of the receptors is an adult in good health.

This clone was counted only a few times. The chain's CDR3 is CASSLGGIPIYEQYF. CDR3 DNA: TGTGCCAGCAGCTTAGGCGGGATCCCCATCTACGAGCAGTACTTC. The chain carries TRBV7-2 and TRBJ2-7; TRBD2 might be the D (6 bases). The V end was cut by 1 base, the J end by 3 bases, with 13 bases between. CDR1 and CDR2 from the germline V gene are SGHTA and FQGNSA. The CDR3 consists of 15 residues.

This clone is a singleton in its sample. J is TRBJ1-2 and V is TRBV5-1; 7 nucleotides align to TRBD1. CDR3 length equals 12 residues. Germline V gives CDR1 SGHRS, CDR2 YFSETQ. V lost 1 base and J lost 6; bases outside the gene matches: 0. The CDR3 DNA reads as TGCGCCAGCAGCTTGCAGGGGGATGGCTACACCTTC. It codes for CASSLQGDGYTF.

This chain joins TRBV6-5 and TRBJ2-7; D gene ambiguous. The germline CDR1 and CDR2 sequences are MNHEY and SVGAGI. The V gene lost 6 bases and the J gene lost 4 bases, with 19 bases spanning the gap. The CDR3 totals 15 residues. CDR3 residues: CASRPTAFSRYEQYF. CDR3 DNA sequence: TGTGCCAGCAGACCAACAGCTTTCTCGAGATACGAGCAGTACTTC.